The T cell receptor beta chain described here comes from a study of identical twins. This clonotype was detected many times. CDR3 length: 13 amino acids. V lost 8 bases and J 1 base, leaving 11 bases between the germline ends. Germline CDR1 SSHAT, CDR2 FNYEAQ (reference sequence). TCRdb used MiXCR to reprocess the 5' RACE reads, holding one entry per CDR3 protein. The table shows just over 500,000 distinct CDR3 sequences, with approximately 22% occurring only once. The sample was also linked to a second study, of T cells expressing NK-cell markers. From that second work: Beta-chain profiling covered CD3+CD56+NKG2C+, CD3+CD56+NKG2C- and CD3+CD56-NKG2C+ sorted subsets. The authors restricted sorting to alpha-beta TCR T cells with an anti-gamma-delta TCR antibody in several experiments. Whether the expanded NKG2C+ T cell clones recognized HCMV remained unclear.

The genes are TRBV7-7 and TRBJ1-2; unclear D gene. The source material was CD4+ T cells sorted from blood. The TCR originated in a woman aged 18 to 35 in good health. The CDR3 loop reads CASSPLLNYGYTF. The CDR3, as DNA: TGTGCCAGCTCCCCTTTGCTTAACTATGGCTACACCTTC.